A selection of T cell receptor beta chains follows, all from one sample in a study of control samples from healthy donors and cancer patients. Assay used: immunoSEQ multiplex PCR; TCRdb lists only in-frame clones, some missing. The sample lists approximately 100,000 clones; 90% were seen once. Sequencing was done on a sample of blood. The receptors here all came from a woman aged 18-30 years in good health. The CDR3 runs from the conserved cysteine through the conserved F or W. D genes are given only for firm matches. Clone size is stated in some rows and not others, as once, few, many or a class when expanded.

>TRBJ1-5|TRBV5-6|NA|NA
TGTGCCAGCAGCTTGTCCAACAGGGACATATATCAGCCCCAGCATTTT
CASSLSNRDIYQPQHF
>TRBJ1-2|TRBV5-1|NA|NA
TGCGCCAGCAGCCCTGGAGACAGCAAACCGGATTATGGCTACACCTTC
CASSPGDSKPDYGYTF
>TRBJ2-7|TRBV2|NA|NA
TGTGCCAGCAGTGGGGTCGGGGAGCTGGACTTC
CASSGVGELDF
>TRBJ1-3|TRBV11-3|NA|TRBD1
TGTGCCAGCAGTACAGGGGGTGACTCTGGAAACACCATATATTTT
CASSTGGDSGNTIYF
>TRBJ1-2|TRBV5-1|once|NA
TGCGCCAGCAGCCTATCCCGGGATAGTGGCTACACCTTC
CASSLSRDSGYTF
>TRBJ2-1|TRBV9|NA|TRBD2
TGTGCCAGCAGCGGGGGAGCGGGGGGCTACAATGAGCAGTTCTTC
CASSGGAGGYNEQFF
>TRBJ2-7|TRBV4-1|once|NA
TGCGCCAGCAGCCAAGACCCGAGCAGGGGAGGGGGCGAGCAGTACTTC
CASSQDPSRGGGEQYF
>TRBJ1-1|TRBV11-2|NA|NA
TGTGCCAGCAGCTTAGATCAGGGGCTGAACACTGAAGCTTTCTTT
CASSLDQGLNTEAFF
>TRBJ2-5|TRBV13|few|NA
TGTGCCAGCAGCCTCCCCATGCAAGAGACCCAGTACTTC
CASSLPMQETQYF
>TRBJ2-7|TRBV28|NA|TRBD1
TGTGCCAGCAGTTTAAGGGACAGCTACGAGCAGTACTTC
CASSLRDSYEQYF
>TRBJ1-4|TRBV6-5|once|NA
TGTGCCAGCAGTTACTGGGGGGGGTATGATGAAAAACTGTTTTTT
CASSYWGGYDEKLFF
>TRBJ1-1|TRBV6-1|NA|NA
TGTGCCAGCAGTGAATTTCGGGTGGCTTTCTTT
CASSEFRVAFF
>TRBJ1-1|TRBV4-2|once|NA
TGTGCCAGCAGCCAACCCTCTCCGCCGAACACTGAAGCTTTCTTT
CASSQPSPPNTEAFF
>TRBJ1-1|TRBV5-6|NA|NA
TGTGCCAGCAGCTTGGCGGGGGGCGTAGGAACTGAAGCTTTCTTT
CASSLAGGVGTEAFF
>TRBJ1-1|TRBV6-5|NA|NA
TGTGCCAGCAGTTACTCGTTGACAGGCTGGAACACTGAAGCTTTCTTT
CASSYSLTGWNTEAFF
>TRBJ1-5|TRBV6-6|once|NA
TGTGCCAGCAGCTCTAGGACGGAGAATCAGCCCCAGCATTTT
CASSSRTENQPQHF
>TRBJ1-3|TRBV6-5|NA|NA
TGTGCCAGCAGTTACGTAGGGGACTCTGGAAACACCATATATTTT
CASSYVGDSGNTIYF
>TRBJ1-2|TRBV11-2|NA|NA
TGTGCCAGCAGCCGCCCAGTCGGGGTGGTCTATGGCTACACCTTC
CASSRPVGVVYGYTF
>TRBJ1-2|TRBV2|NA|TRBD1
TGTGCCAGCAGGGAAGACAGGGGGATAGGAGGCTACACCTTC
CASREDRGIGGYTF
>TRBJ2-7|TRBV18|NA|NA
TGTGCCAGCTCCCCTCTATTTGGGGGTTCGTACGAGCAGTACTTC
CASSPLFGGSYEQYF
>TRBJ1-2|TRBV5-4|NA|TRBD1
TGTGCCAGCAGCTTGGCGCAGGACAGGGGCCGCGGCTACACCTTC
CASSLAQDRGRGYTF
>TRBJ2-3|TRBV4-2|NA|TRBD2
TGTGCCAGCAGACCCTACGGGACTAGCGGGGACCAGGATACGCAGTATTTT
CASRPYGTSGDQDTQYF
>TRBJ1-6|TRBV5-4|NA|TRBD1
TGTGCCAGCAGCTTGCGGGACAGGGCCTCCTATAATTCACCCCTCCACTTT
CASSLRDRASYNSPLHF
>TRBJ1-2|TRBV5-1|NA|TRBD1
TGCGCCAGCAGCCCCGGGACAGGGGGTCTAGTGAGAGGCTACACCTTC
CASSPGTGGLVRGYTF
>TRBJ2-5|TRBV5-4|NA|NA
TGTGCCAGCAGCTTGGCGGGACTTTCCTACCAAGAGACCCAGTACTTC
CASSLAGLSYQETQYF
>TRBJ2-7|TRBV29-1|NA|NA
TGCAGCGCTCTTACGGGCGAGCAGTACTTC
CSALTGEQYF
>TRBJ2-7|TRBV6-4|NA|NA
TGTGCCAGCAGGGGCGACAGGAGCATTTCCCTCTCCTACGAGCAGTACTTC
CASRGDRSISLSYEQYF
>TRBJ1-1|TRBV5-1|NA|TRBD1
TGCGCCAGCAGCGGACAACAGGGGACTGAAGCTTTCTTT
CASSGQQGTEAFF
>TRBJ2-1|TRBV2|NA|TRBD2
TGTGCCAGCAGCGGACTAGTGGTCCATGAGCAGTTCTTC
CASSGLVVHEQFF
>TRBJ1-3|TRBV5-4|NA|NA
TGTGCCAGCAGCTTGTGGGGAGGGGACTCTGGAAACACCATATATTTT
CASSLWGGDSGNTIYF
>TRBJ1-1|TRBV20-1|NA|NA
TGCAGTGCCCCCAGGGTTCCTGAAGCTTTCTTT
CSAPRVPEAFF